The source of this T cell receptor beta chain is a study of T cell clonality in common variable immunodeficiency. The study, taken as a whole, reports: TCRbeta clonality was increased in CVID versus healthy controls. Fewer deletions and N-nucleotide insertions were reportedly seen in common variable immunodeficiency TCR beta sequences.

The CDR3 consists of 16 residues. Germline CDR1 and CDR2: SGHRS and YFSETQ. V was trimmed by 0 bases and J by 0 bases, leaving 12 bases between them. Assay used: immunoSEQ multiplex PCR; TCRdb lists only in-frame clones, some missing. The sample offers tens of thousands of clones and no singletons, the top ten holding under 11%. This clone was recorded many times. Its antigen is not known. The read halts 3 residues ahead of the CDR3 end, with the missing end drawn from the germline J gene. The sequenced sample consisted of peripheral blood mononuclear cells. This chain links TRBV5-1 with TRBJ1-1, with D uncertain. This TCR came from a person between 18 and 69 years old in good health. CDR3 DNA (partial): TGCGCCAGCAGCTTGGACGGCAGGAACTTGAACACTGAA. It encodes CASSLDGRNLNTE. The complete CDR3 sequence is CASSLDGRNLNTEAFF.